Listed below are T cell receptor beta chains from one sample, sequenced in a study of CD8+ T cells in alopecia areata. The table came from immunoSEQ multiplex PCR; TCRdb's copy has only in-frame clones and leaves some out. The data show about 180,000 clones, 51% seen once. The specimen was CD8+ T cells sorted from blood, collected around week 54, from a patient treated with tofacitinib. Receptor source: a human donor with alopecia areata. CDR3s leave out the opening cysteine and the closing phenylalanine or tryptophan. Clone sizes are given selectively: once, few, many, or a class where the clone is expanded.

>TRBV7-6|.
ASSLAGGERETQY
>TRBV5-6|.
ASSLGATGSGYGYT
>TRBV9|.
ASSVDTADPGGYT
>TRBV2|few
ASSEGAGHYGYT
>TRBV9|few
ASSVGDGSYEQY
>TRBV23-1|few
ASSQPSGRGQENYEQY
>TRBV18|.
ASSPLEQGGSLGEQY
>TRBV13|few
ASSPAAGDTQY
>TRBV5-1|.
ASSPGPTNEKLF
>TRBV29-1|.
SVEQEGYEQY
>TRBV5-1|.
ASTGQDTGELF
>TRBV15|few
ATSKLGDFDGNEQF
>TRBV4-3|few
ASSRLTGTSNEKLF